This T cell receptor (beta chain) derives from a study of control samples from healthy donors and cancer patients. Clones were read by immunoSEQ multiplex PCR, and TCRdb kept only the in-frame ones, dropping some. The repertoire has tens of thousands of clones, around 90% of them found once; the top ten carry roughly 1.6%. The length of the CDR3 is 15 residues. The germline V gene has CDR1 MNHEY and CDR2 SVGAGI. Deletions cut 2 bases from V and 7 bases from J, with 12 bases between. Material: PBMCs. This TCR came from a man aged 35 to 55 with colorectal cancer. The chain is built from TRBV6-5 and TRBJ1-6; D is possibly TRBD1 (6 bases). CDR3 sequence (DNA): TGTGCCAGCAGTTACGTGGACAGAGGGAATTCACCCCTCCACTTT. This translates into CASSYVDRGNSPLHF.